These 24 T cell receptor beta chains came from one sample sequenced in a study of cytomegalovirus exposure and HLA in healthy donors (dated by TCRdb to about 2017). The library was built by means of the immunoSEQ multiplex PCR assay. For the multiplex PCR, a mixture combining 60 forward primers for TCR Vbeta segments and 13 reverse primers for TCR Jbeta segments was used. TCRdb carries this immuneACCESS record with in-frame sequences only. Its versions omit some clonotypes, under half of them owing to an unresolved V gene in the studies checked, with the rest unexplained. This sample lists roughly 80,000 clones; roughly 69% were detected once. Jointly, the top ten make up 6.5% to 7.5% of the sample. Specimen: PBMCs. The receptors here all came from a woman aged 45-59 years in good health and CMV-seropositive.

Note on this clone: Compared with germline, one end of the junction differs, possibly owing to a read error. V and J are TRBV7-9 and TRBJ1-2; D call uncertain. CDR1 is SEHNR and CDR2 is FQNEAQ in the germline V gene (reference sequence). The CDR3 covers 12 residues. CDR3 sequence (DNA): TGTTCCAGCAGCTCGTACGCGGATGGCTACACCTTC. Translation: CSSSSYADGYTF.

V usage is TRBV6-6 and J usage is TRBJ2-1; no clear D. With 4 bases removed from V and 6 bases from J, the gap between germline ends came to 4 bases. The germline gives CDR1 MNHNY, CDR2 SVGAGI (reference sequence). The CDR3 totals 11 residues. The chain's CDR3 is CASSSGNEQFF. The DNA of the CDR3 is TGTGCCAGCAGTTCAGGCAATGAGCAGTTCTTC.

The rearrangement links TRBV7-7 to TRBJ2-1; 9 nucleotides line up with TRBD2. The CDR3 loop spans 15 amino acids. Per the germline V gene, CDR1 is SSHAT and CDR2 is FNYEAQ (reference sequence). J gave up 9 bases and V 2 bases, and 8 bases lay outside the gene matches. The CDR3 DNA is TGTGCCAGCAGCTTATCCCAGCGGGGGGCTACTGAGCAGTTCTTC. It yields the protein CASSLSQRGATEQFF.

This clone was picked up one time. The chain is built from TRBV29-1 and TRBJ2-3, with TRBD2 identical over 9 bases. The CDR3 extends over 13 amino acids. The V segment lost 4 bases and the J segment 4 bases; nucleotides outside the gene matches: 3. Germline lookup yields CDR1 SQVTM and CDR2 ANQGSEA. This CDR3 is CSVAAGGADTQYF. CDR3 sequence (DNA): TGCAGCGTTGCTGCGGGGGGGGCAGATACGCAGTATTTT.

This clone has only a few counts. The chain employs TRBV5-1 and TRBJ2-5; no definite D call. The CDR3 spans 15 residues. V was trimmed by 4 bases and J by 1 base, leaving 14 bases between them. Germline CDR1 and CDR2: SGHRS and YFSETQ. The CDR3 coding sequence is TGCGCCAGCAGCCCCACCGGCTGGGCCCAAGAGACCCAGTACTTC. Translation gives CASSPTGWAQETQYF. Filled out from reference TRBV5-1 and TRBJ2-5, the complete variable domain reads KAGVTQTPRYLIKTRGQQVTLSCSPISGHRSVSWYQQTPGQGLQFLFEYFSETQRNKGNFPGRFSGRQFSNSRSEMNVSTLELGDSALYLCASSPTGWAQETQYFGPGTRLLVL.

The CDR3 region is CASLWTGGVMGYTF. DNA for the CDR3: TGTGCCAGCCTCTGGACAGGGGGAGTAATGGGCTACACCTTC. The V call is TRBV6-6, the J call TRBJ1-2, with 10 bases identical to TRBD1. This CDR3 comprises 14 residues. After removal of 8 bases from V and 8 bases from J, the junction contained 11 bases not matched to a gene. CDR1 and CDR2 from the germline V gene are MNHNY and SVGAGI (reference sequence).

This rearrangement joins TRBV7-6 to TRBJ1-3, with 12 bases matching TRBD1. Germline loops: CDR1 SGHVS, CDR2 FNYEAQ. J gave up 0 bases and V 3 bases, and 6 bases lay outside the gene matches. The CDR3 spans 18 residues. The CDR3 loop is CASSLLGQGARSGNTIYF. In DNA, the CDR3 is TGTGCCAGCAGCTTGTTGGGACAGGGGGCGCGCTCTGGAAACACCATATATTTT. Full variable domain (remainder filled in from reference TRBV7-6 and TRBJ1-3): GAGVSQSPRYKVTKRGQDVALRCDPISGHVSLYWYRQALGQGPEFLTYFNYEAQQDKSGLPNDRFSAERPEGSISTLTIQRTEQRDSAMYRCASSLLGQGARSGNTIYFGEGSWLTVV.

As for this clone: Compared with germline, one end of the junction differs, possibly owing to a read error. The J gene is TRBJ2-2, the V gene TRBV10-3, with D tentatively TRBD2 (7 bases). Per germline, CDR1 ENHRY and CDR2 SYGVKD. This CDR3 comprises 13 residues. This CDR3 is CAMAGAGTGGLFF. CDR3 bases: TGTGCCATGGCGGGGGCCGGGACCGGGGGGCTGTTTTTT.

The chain links TRBV5-1 to TRBJ1-1; TRBD1 is a possible D gene (6 bases). Germline CDR1 SGHRS, CDR2 YFSETQ. The CDR3 length is 14 residues. With 0 bases removed from V and 1 base from J, the gap between germline ends came to 7 bases. The CDR3 DNA sequence: TGCGCCAGCAGCTTGGACAGGGAGAACACTGAAGCTTTCTTT. This codes for CASSLDRENTEAFF.

This clone appeared a few times. The V gene is TRBV5-4, the J gene TRBJ1-1; D gene unclear. Trimming cost V 0 bases and J 1 base, with 7 bases left between them. Germline V CDR1 and CDR2: SGHNT, YYREEE (reference sequence). The CDR3 covers 14 residues. The CDR3 sequence: CASSLGSQNTEAFF. In nucleotides, the CDR3 is TGTGCCAGCAGCTTGGGTAGTCAGAACACTGAAGCTTTCTTT.

This rearrangement joins TRBV6-1 to TRBJ2-5; tentative D call: TRBD2 (7 bases). From germline, CDR1 is MNHNS and CDR2 SASEGT. Deletions cut 0 bases from V and 3 bases from J, with 14 bases between. This CDR3 contains 16 residues. The CDR3 DNA reads TGTGCCAGCAGTGAAGCACCTGGGGGGGCCGAAGAGACCCAGTACTTC. Translated, it gives CASSEAPGGAEETQYF.

The V gene is TRBV7-2, the J gene TRBJ2-7; possibly TRBD2 for D (5 bases). The V end lost 3 bases, the J end lost 1 base, and 16 bases lay between the germline ends. This CDR3 has 16 amino acids. Germline CDR1 SGHTA, CDR2 FQGNSA. In DNA, the CDR3 is TGTGCCAGCAGCTTGCGCACTTTCGGGGATTCCTACGAGCAGTACTTC. Encoded protein: CASSLRTFGDSYEQYF.

The V gene is TRBV2, the J gene TRBJ2-1; possibly TRBD2 for D (5 bases). The CDR3 loop spans 13 amino acids. The V end was cut by 6 bases, the J end by 4 bases, with 10 bases between. CDR1 is SNHLY and CDR2 is FYNNEI in the germline V gene. This chain's CDR3 is CASRPGKYNEQFF. The CDR3 DNA reads as TGTGCCAGCAGACCCGGGAAATACAATGAGCAGTTCTTC.

The chain is built from TRBV9 and TRBJ1-3; 7 bases are shared with TRBD1. V was pared by 4 bases and J by 0 bases, with 7 bases of the junction left unmatched. CDR3 length: 16 amino acids. Germline CDR1 SGDLS, CDR2 YYNGEE. The CDR3 spells CASSKQGPISGNTIYF. The CDR3 region has the DNA TGTGCCAGCAGCAAACAGGGGCCTATCTCTGGAAACACCATATATTTT.

The chain couples TRBV11-2 to TRBJ1-2; D call uncertain. Trimming shortened V by 5 bases and J by 8 bases, and 15 bases separated the two germline ends. This CDR3 comprises 13 residues. The V gene's germline CDR1 is SGHAT and CDR2 FQNNGV. The CDR3 region has the DNA TGTGCCAGCAGCAAGATCACTTCGACAGGCTACACCTTC. This gives the protein CASSKITSTGYTF.

The chain recombines TRBV7-9 with TRBJ2-7; D is perhaps TRBD2 (6 bases). V was cut by 5 bases and J by 6 bases, with 17 bases left in between. CDR1 and CDR2 (germline): SEHNR, FQNEAQ (reference sequence). CDR3 length: 14 amino acids. The CDR3 DNA follows: TGTGCCAGCAGCCCGACTTTGGAGGGCTCCGAGCAGTACGTC. Amino acids: CASSPTLEGSEQYV.

The chain employs TRBV5-6 and TRBJ2-3; 7 nucleotides align to TRBD2. V lost 0 bases to trimming and J lost 4 bases; unmatched junction nucleotides: 2. Per germline, CDR1 SGHDT and CDR2 YYEEEE. There are 14 residues in the CDR3. The CDR3 is CASSLGGGSDTQYF. CDR3 nucleotides: TGTGCCAGCAGCTTGGGGGGGGGTTCAGATACGCAGTATTTT.

The rearrangement links TRBV28 to TRBJ1-2, with 9 bases identical to TRBD1. V dropped 5 bases and J dropped 6; count of bases not matched to a gene: 10. CDR3 length equals 15 residues. Germline assignment: CDR1 MDHEN and CDR2 SYDVKM. Here the CDR3 reads CASSGPGQGYDGYTF. For the CDR3, the DNA is TGTGCCAGCAGTGGGCCGGGACAGGGCTACGATGGCTACACCTTC.

Here the CDR3 DNA reads TGTGCCAGCAGCTTCACTGCGAGCGGGACAGGTGTTTACGAGCAGTACTTC. As protein: CASSFTASGTGVYEQYF. The chain is built from TRBV11-2 and TRBJ2-7; possibly TRBD1 for D (8 bases). CDR1 is SGHAT and CDR2 is FQNNGV in the germline V gene. The V end was cut by 3 bases, the J end by 4 bases, with 22 bases between. The CDR3 contains 17 residues.

The chain couples TRBV5-1 to TRBJ2-7, with a tentative D call TRBD1 (6 bases). Germline values: CDR1 SGHRS, CDR2 YFSETQ. This CDR3 is built from 14 residues. V was cut by 0 bases and J by 2 bases, with 9 bases left in between. The CDR3 DNA reads as TGCGCCAGCAGCTTGGGACAGGAAACCTACGAGCAGTACTTC. It codes for CASSLGQETYEQYF.

About this clone: A junction end diverges from the germline sequence, so it may reflect a read error. The genes are TRBV6-1 and TRBJ2-3; 10 bases map to TRBD2. Germline V gives CDR1 MNHNS, CDR2 SASEGT. The CDR3 loop spans 13 amino acids. CDR3: CAGSGGALDTQYF. DNA for the CDR3: TGTGCCGGCAGCGGGGGGGCCCTAGATACGCAGTATTTT.

This chain joins TRBV7-6 and TRBJ2-1, with no clear D. The germline V gene encodes CDR1 SGHVS and CDR2 FNYEAQ. The CDR3 runs to 14 residues. V shed 5 bases and J shed 8 bases, with 16 bases lying between them. The CDR3 DNA follows: TGTGCCAGCAGCCAATCCTCCGGTGTGGATGAGCAGTTCTTC. It is translated as CASSQSSGVDEQFF.

V gene TRBV5-1 combines with J gene TRBJ1-2; 9 nucleotides align to TRBD1. Germline V gene lookup returns CDR1 SGHRS and CDR2 YFSETQ. This CDR3 contains 18 residues. V lost 1 base, J lost 7 bases, and 17 bases stayed unmatched. CDR3 protein: CASSLRTAGQGGRGGYTF. The CDR3 DNA reads TGCGCCAGCAGCTTGCGAACCGCGGGACAGGGAGGACGTGGTGGCTACACCTTC. The full variable domain, completed using reference TRBV5-1 and TRBJ1-2, is KAGVTQTPRYLIKTRGQQVTLSCSPISGHRSVSWYQQTPGQGLQFLFEYFSETQRNKGNFPGRFSGRQFSNSRSEMNVSTLELGDSALYLCASSLRTAGQGGRGGYTFGSGTRLTVV.

This clone was recorded a few times. The genes are TRBV19 and TRBJ2-3, with D possibly matching TRBD2 (6 bases). The germline V gene encodes CDR1 LNHDA and CDR2 SQIVND (reference sequence). Trimming removed 3 bases at V and 0 bases at J, with 13 bases between. CDR3 length: 16 residues. The CDR3 sequence: CASSMALAFSTDTQYF. The DNA of the CDR3 is TGTGCCAGTAGTATGGCCCTAGCGTTTAGCACAGATACGCAGTATTTT.